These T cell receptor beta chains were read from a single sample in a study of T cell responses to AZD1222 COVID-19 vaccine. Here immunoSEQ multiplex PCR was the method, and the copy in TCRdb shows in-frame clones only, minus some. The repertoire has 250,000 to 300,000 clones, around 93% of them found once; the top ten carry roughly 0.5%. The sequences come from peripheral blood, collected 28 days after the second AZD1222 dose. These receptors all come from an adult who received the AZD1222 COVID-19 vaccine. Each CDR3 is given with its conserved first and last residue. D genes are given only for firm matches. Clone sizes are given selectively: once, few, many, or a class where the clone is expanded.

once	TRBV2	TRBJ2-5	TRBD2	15	CASSGLAGRLETQYF	TGTGCCAGCAGTGGTCTAGCGGGGAGGTTGGAGACCCAGTACTTC
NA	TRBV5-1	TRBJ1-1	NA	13	CASSLGGGLEAFF	TGCGCCAGCAGCTTGGGTGGGGGACTTGAAGCTTTCTTT
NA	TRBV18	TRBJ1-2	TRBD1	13	CASSSDRVYGYTF	TGTGCCAGCTCATCTGACAGGGTTTATGGCTACACCTTC
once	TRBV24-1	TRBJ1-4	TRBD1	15	CATSEAGTGYEKLFF	TGTGCCACCAGTGAAGCCGGGACAGGGTATGAAAAACTGTTTTTT
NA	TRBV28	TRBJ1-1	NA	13	CASSLRVNTEAFF	TGTGCCAGCAGTTTAAGGGTGAACACTGAAGCTTTCTTT
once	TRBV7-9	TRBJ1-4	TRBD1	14	CASSRQGSNEKLFF	TGTGCCAGCAGCCGACAGGGGTCTAATGAAAAACTGTTTTTT
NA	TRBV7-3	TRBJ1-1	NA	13	CASSPGRDTEAFF	TGTGCCAGCAGCCCTGGAAGGGACACTGAAGCTTTCTTT
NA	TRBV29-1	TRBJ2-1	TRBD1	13	CSVGGQGGNEQFF	TGCAGCGTTGGGGGACAGGGAGGCAATGAGCAGTTCTTC
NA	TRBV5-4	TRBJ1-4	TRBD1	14	CASSQQGAGEKLFF	TGTGCCAGCAGCCAACAGGGGGCGGGTGAAAAACTGTTTTTT
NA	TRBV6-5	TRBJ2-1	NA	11	CASSYFDEQFF	TGTGCCAGCAGTTACTTCGATGAGCAGTTCTTC
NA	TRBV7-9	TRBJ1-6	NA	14	CASSRRGGDSPLHF	TGTGCCAGCAGCCGCAGGGGCGGGGATTCACCCCTCCACTTT
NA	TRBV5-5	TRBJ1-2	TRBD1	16	CASSRPTGEGAYGYTF	TGTGCCAGCAGCAGACCAACAGGGGAGGGAGCGTATGGCTACACCTTC
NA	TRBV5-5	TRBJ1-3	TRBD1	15	CASSRGQGDGNTIYF	TGTGCCAGCAGCCGGGGACAGGGGGATGGAAACACCATATATTTT
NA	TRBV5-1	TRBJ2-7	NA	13	CASRDPGSYEQYF	TGCGCCAGCAGGGACCCAGGCTCCTACGAGCAGTACTTC
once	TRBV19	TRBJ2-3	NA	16	CASSWAGEVNTDTQYF	TGTGCCAGCTCATGGGCAGGGGAAGTGAACACAGATACGCAGTATTTT
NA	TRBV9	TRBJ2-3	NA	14	CASSVGRGTDTQYF	TGTGCCAGCAGCGTCGGCAGGGGCACAGATACGCAGTATTTT
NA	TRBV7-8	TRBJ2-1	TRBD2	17	CASSPGGGTSGENEQFF	TGTGCCAGCAGCCCCGGGGGGGGGACTAGCGGGGAAAATGAGCAGTTCTTC
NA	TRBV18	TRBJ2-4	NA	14	CASSPEYAKNIQYF	TGTGCCAGCTCACCGGAGTATGCCAAAAACATTCAGTACTTC
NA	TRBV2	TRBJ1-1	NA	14	CASSVRQTNTEAFF	TGTGCCAGCAGTGTGAGGCAGACGAACACTGAAGCTTTCTTT
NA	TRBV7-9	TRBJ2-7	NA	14	CASIGSARSYEQYF	TGTGCCAGCATCGGGAGCGCCCGCTCCTACGAGCAGTACTTC
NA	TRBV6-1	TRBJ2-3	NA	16	CASSVQLRTSTDTQYF	TGTGCCAGCAGTGTCCAACTTAGGACTAGCACAGATACGCAGTATTTT
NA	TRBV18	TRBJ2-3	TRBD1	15	CASSPTGQGGDTQYF	TGTGCCAGCTCACCGACGGGACAGGGAGGGGATACGCAGTATTTT
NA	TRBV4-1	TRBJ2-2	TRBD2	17	CASSQRLAGAPTGELFF	TGCGCCAGCAGCCAGAGACTAGCGGGGGCCCCGACCGGGGAGCTGTTTTTT
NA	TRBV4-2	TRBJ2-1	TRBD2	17	CASSQVLLAENYNEQFF	TGTGCCAGCAGCCAAGTACTACTAGCGGAAAACTACAATGAGCAGTTCTTC
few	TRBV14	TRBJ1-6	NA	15	CASSRQISYNSPLHF	TGTGCCAGCAGCCGACAAATCTCCTATAATTCACCCCTCCACTTT
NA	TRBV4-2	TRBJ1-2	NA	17	CASSQDDRTGADYGYTF	TGTGCCAGCAGCCAAGACGACCGTACGGGGGCGGACTATGGCTACACCTTC
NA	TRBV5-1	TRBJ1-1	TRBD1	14	CASSDRGLYTEAFF	TGCGCCAGCAGCGACAGGGGGTTGTACACTGAAGCTTTCTTT
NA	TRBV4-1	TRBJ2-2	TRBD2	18	CASSQDGTSATRGGELFF	TGCGCCAGCAGCCAAGATGGGACTAGCGCTACTAGGGGCGGGGAGCTGTTTTTT
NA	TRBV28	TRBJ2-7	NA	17	CASSLLSPGTFSGEQYF	TGTGCCAGCAGTTTATTAAGTCCCGGGACCTTCTCCGGCGAGCAGTACTTC
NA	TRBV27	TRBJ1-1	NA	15	CASVNRALPNTEAFF	TGTGCCAGCGTTAACCGGGCCCTTCCAAACACTGAAGCTTTCTTT